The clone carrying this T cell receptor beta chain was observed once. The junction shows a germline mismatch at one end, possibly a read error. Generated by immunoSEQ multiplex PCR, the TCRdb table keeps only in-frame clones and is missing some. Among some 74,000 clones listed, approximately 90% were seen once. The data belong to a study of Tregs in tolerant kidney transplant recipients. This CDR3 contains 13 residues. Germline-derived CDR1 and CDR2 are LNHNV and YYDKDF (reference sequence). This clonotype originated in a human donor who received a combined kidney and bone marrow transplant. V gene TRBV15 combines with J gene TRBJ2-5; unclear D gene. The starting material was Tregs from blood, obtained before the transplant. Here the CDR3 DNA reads TGTGCCACCAGCAGAGATCCTAGACGGTCCATGGACTTC. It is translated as CATSRDPRRSMDF.